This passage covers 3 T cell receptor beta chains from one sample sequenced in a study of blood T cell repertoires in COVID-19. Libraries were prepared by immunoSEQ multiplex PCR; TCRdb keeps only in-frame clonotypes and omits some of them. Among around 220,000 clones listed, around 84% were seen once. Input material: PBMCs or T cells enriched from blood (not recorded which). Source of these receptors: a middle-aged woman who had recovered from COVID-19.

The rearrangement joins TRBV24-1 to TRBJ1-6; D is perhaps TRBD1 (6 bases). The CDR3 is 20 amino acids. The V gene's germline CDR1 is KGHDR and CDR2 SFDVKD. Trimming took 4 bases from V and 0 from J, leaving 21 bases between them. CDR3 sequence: CATSDLTTGQLSSYNSPLHF. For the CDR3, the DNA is TGTGCCACCAGTGACCTAACGACCGGACAGCTTAGCTCCTATAATTCACCCCTCCACTTT.

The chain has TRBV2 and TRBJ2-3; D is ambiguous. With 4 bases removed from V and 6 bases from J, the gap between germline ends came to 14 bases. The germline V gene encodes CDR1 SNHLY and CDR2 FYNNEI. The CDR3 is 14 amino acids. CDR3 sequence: CASSGFRIGDTQYF. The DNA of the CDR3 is TGTGCCAGCAGTGGGTTCAGGATCGGTGATACGCAGTATTTT.

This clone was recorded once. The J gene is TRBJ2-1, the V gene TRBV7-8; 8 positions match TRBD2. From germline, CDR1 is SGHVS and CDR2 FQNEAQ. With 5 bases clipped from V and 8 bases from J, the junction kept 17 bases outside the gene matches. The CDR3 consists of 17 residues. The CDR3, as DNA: TGTGCCAGCAGCCAGGAAAACCTCGGGAGGGCCAGCGATGAGCAGTTCTTC. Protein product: CASSQENLGRASDEQFF.